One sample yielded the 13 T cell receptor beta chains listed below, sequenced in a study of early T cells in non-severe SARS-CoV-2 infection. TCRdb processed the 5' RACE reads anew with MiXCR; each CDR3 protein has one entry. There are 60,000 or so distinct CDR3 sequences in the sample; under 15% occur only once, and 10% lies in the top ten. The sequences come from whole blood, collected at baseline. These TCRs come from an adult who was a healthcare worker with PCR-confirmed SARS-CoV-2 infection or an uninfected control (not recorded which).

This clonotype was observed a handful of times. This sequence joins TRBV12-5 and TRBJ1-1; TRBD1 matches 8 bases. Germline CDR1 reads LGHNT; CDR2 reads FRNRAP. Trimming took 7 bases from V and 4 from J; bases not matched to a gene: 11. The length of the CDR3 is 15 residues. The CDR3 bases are TGTGCTAGTGCCTCGGCCGACAGGGGAGCCACTGAAGCTTTCTTT. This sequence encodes CASASADRGATEAFF.

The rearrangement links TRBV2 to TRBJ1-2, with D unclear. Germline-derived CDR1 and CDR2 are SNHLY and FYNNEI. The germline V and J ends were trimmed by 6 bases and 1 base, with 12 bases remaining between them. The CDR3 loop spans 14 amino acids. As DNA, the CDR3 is TGTGCCAGCAGAGATATCCAGGATAACTATGGCTACACCTTC. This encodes CASRDIQDNYGYTF.

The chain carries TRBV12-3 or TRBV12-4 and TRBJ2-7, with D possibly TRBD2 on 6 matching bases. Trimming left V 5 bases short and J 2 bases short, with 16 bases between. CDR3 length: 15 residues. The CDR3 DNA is TGTGCCAGCAGTCCGCAGGCGGGATCACCCTACGAGCAGTACTTC. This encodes CASSPQAGSPYEQYF.

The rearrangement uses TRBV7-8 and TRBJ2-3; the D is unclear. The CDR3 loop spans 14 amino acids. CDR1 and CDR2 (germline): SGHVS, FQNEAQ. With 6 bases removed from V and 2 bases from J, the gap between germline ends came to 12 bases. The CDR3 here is CASRSRTSTDTQYF. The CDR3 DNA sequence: TGTGCCAGCAGATCGAGGACGTCCACAGATACGCAGTATTTT.

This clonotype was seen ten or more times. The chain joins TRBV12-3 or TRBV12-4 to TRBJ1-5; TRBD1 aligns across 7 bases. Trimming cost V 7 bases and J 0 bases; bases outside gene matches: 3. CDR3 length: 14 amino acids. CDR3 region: CASTQGDSNQPQHF. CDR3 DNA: TGTGCCAGCACCCAGGGGGATAGCAATCAGCCCCAGCATTTT.

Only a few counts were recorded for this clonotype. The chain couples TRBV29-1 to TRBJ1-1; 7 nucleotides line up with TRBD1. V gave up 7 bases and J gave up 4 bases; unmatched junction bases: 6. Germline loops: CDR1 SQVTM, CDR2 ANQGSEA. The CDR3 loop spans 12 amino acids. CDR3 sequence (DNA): TGCAGCGCAAACAGGGGTCCCACTGAAGCTTTCTTT. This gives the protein CSANRGPTEAFF.

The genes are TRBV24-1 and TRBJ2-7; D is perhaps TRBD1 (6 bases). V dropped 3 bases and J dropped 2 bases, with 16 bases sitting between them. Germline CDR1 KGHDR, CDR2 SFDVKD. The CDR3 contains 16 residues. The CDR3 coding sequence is TGTGCCACCAGTGATGAGACAGACAGGAGCCCCTACGAGCAGTACTTC. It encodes CATSDETDRSPYEQYF.

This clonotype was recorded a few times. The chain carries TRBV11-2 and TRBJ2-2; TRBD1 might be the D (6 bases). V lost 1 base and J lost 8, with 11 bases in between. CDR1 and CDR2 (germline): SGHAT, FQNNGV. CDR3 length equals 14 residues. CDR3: CASSLGFGTGELFF. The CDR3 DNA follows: TGTGCCAGCAGCTTAGGATTTGGGACAGGGGAGCTGTTTTTT.

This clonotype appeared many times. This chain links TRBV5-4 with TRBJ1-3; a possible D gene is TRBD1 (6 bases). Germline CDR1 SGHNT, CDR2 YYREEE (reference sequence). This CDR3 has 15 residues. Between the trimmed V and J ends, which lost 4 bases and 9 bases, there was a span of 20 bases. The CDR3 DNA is TGTGCCAGCAGCCCCGGACAGTCCGCCCCGACCACCATATATTTT. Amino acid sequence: CASSPGQSAPTTIYF.

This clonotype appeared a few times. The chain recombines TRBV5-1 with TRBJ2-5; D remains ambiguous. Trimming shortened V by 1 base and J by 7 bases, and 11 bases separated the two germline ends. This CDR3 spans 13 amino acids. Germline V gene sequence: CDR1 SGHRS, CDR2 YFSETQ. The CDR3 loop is CASSLTQSGTQYF. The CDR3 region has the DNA TGCGCCAGCAGCTTGACCCAGTCGGGGACCCAGTACTTC.

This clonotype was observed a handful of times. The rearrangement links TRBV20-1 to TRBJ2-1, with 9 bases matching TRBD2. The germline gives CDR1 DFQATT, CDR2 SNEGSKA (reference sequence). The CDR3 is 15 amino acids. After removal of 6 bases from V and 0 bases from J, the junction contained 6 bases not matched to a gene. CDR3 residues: CSAAFSGSSYNEQFF. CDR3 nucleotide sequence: TGCAGTGCGGCATTTAGCGGGAGCTCCTACAATGAGCAGTTCTTC.

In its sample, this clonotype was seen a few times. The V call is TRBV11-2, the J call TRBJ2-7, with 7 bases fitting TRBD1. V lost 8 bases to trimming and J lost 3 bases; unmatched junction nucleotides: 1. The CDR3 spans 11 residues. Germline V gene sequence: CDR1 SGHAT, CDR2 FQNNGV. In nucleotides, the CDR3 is TGTGCCAGCGGGACAGTCTACGAGCAGTACTTC. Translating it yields CASGTVYEQYF. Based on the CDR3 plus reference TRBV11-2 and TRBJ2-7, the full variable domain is EAGVAQSPRYKIIEKRQSVAFWCNPISGHATLYWYQQILGQGPKLLIQFQNNGVVDDSQLPKDRFSAERLKGVDSTLKIQPAKLEDSAVYLCASGTVYEQYFGPGTRLTVT.

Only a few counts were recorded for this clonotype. The CDR3 sequence: CASSQEAQGYGYTF. The CDR3 coding sequence is TGCGCCAGCAGCCAAGAAGCACAGGGTTATGGCTACACCTTC. The chain recombines TRBV4-1 with TRBJ1-2, with D possibly being TRBD1 (6 bases). CDR3 size: 14 residues. The germline V gene encodes CDR1 MGHRA and CDR2 YSYEKL. Trimming removed 0 bases from V and 5 bases from J, with 10 bases in between.